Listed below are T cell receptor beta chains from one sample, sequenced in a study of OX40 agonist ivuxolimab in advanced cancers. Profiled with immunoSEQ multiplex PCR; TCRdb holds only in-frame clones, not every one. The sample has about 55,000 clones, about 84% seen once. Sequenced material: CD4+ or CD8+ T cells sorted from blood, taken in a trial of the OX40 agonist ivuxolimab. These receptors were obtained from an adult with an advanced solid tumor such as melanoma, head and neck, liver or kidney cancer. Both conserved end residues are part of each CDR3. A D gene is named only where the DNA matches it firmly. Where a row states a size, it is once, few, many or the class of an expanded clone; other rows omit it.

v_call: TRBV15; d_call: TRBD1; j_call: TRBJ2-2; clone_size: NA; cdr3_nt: TGTGCCACCAGCAGAGATGGAGACAGGGGTAGAGCCGGGGAGCTGTTTTTT; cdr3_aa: CATSRDGDRGRAGELFF
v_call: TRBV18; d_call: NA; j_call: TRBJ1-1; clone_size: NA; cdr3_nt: TGTGCCAGCTCACCACCAGGGAATTTTGAAGCTTTCTTT; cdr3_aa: CASSPPGNFEAFF
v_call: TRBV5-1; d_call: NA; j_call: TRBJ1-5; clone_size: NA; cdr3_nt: TGCGCCAGCAGCTTGAGCGGACAGTATAGCAATCAGCCCCAGCATTTT; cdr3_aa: CASSLSGQYSNQPQHF
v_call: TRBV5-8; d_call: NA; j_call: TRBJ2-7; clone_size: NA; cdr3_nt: TGTGCCAGTGTAGCGAACTACGAGCAGTACTTC; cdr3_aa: CASVANYEQYF
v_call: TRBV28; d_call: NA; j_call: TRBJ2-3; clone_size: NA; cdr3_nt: TGTGCCAGCAGTTTAGGGGCTAGCAGTATCTCTAGCACAGATACGCAGTATTTT; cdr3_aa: CASSLGASSISSTDTQYF
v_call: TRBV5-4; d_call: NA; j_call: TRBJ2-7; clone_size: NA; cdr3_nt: TGTGCCAGCAGCTTTGGGACGGACTCCTACGAGCAGTACTTC; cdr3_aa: CASSFGTDSYEQYF
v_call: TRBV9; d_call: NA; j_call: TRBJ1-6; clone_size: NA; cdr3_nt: TGTGCCAGCAGTAAGGACATTAGCTCCTATAATTCACCCCTCCACTTT; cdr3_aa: CASSKDISSYNSPLHF
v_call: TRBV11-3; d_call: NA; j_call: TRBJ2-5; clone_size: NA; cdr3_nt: TGTGCCAGCAGCTTAGTGAGGGAGACCCAGTACTTC; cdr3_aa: CASSLVRETQYF
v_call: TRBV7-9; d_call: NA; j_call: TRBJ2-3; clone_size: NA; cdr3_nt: TGTGCCAGCAGCCCGAGTTCTAGCACAGATACGCAGTATTTT; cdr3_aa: CASSPSSSTDTQYF
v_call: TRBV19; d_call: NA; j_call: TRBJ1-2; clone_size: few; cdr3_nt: TGTGCCAGTAGTATGAGAGAGGGTTATGGCTACACCTTC; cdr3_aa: CASSMREGYGYTF
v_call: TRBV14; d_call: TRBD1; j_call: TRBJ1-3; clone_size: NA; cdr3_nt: TGTGCCAGCAGCACCGGACCCCAGGGGGCGCTTGGAAACACCATATATTTT; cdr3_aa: CASSTGPQGALGNTIYF
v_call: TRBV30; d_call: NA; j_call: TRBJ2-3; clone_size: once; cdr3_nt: TGTGCCTGGAGTGGGGGACCGTCAGGTACGCAGTATTTT; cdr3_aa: CAWSGGPSGTQYF
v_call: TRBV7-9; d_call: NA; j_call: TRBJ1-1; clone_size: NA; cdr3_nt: TGTGCCAGCAGCTTGGATCGGGTAGGTCACACTGAAGCTTTCTTT; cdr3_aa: CASSLDRVGHTEAFF
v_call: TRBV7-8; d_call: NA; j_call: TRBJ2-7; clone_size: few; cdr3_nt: TGTGCCAGCAGCTTTGGGGCATTCGAGCAGTACTTC; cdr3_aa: CASSFGAFEQYF
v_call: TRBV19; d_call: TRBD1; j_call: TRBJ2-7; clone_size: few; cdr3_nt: TGTGCCAGTAGCCAGGACAGGGGCTACGAGCAGTACTTC; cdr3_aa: CASSQDRGYEQYF
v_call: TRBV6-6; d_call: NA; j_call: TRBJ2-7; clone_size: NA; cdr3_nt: TGTGCCAGCAATATCAGGGAGGACTCCTACGAGCAGTACTTC; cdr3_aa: CASNIREDSYEQYF
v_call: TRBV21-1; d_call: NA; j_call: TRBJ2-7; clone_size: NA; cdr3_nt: TGTGCCAGCAGCAGACCCTCTTCGTACTGGGAGGGACCAACGTGCTACGAGCAGTACTTC; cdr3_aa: CASSRPSSYWEGPTCYEQYF
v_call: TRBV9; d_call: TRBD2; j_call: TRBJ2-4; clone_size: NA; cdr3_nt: TGTGCCAGCAGCGTAGCTACGGGAGCGGGACTAAACATTCAGTACTTC; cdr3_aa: CASSVATGAGLNIQYF
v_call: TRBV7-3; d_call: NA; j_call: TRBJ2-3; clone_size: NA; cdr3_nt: TGTGCCAGCAGCTTAGGGGGACCGGATACGCAGTATTTT; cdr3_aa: CASSLGGPDTQYF
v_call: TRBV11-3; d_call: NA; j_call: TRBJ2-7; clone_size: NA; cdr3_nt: TGTGCCAGCAGCTTAGCGGGACCTCTACCTCCCTACGAGCAGTACTTC; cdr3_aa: CASSLAGPLPPYEQYF
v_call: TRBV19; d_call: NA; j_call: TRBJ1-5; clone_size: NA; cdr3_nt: TGTGCCAGTAGTATAGAGACGGGAATCCCTGGCCAGCCCCAGCATTTT; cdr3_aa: CASSIETGIPGQPQHF
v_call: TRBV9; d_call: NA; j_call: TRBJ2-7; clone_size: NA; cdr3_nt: TGTGCCAGCAGCGTAGGGCAAGGGGCTACGTACGAGCAGTACTTC; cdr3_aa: CASSVGQGATYEQYF
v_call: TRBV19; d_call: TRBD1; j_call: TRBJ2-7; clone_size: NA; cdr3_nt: TGTGCCAGTAGACCGACAGGGATGTCCTACGAGCAGTACTTC; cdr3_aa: CASRPTGMSYEQYF
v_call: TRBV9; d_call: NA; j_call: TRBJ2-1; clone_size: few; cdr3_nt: TGTGCCAGCAGCGTATCCGGGGACGTTTACAATGAGCAGTTCTTC; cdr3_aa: CASSVSGDVYNEQFF
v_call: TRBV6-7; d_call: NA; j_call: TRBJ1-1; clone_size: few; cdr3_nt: TGTGCCAGCAGTTGCCGACAACCCCTAAACACTGAAGCTTTCTTT; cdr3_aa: CASSCRQPLNTEAFF
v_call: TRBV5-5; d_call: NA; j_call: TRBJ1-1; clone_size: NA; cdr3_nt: TGTGCCAGCAGCTTCACAGGTTTAAGTTTTGGGACTGAAGCTTTCTTT; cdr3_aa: CASSFTGLSFGTEAFF
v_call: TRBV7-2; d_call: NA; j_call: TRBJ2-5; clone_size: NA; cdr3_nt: TGTGCCAGCAGCTTGGACATTAACCAAGAGACCCAGTACTTC; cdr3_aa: CASSLDINQETQYF
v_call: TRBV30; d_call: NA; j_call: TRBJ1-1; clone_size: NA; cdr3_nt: TGTGCCTGGAGCAAGGGGGGCTCAGCTGAAGCTTTCTTT; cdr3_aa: CAWSKGGSAEAFF
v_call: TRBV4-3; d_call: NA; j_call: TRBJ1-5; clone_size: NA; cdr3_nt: TGCGCCAGCAGCCAAGAATTCGGCAGGGGTGACAATCAGCCCCAGCATTTT; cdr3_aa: CASSQEFGRGDNQPQHF
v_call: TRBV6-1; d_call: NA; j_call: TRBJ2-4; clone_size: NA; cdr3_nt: TGTGCCAGCAGTCCGAGCTACATTCAGTACTTC; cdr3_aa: CASSPSYIQYF
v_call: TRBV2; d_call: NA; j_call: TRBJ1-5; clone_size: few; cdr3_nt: TGTGCCAGCACCGGACAGTGGAATCAGCCCCAGCATTTT; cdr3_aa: CASTGQWNQPQHF
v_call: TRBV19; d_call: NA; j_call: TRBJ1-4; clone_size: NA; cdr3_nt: TGTGCCAGTAGTGGGGGGGCAACTAATGAAAAACTGTTTTTT; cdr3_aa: CASSGGATNEKLFF
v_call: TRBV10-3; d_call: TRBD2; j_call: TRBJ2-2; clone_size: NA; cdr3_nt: TGTGCCATCAGTCCACCGGGACTAGCGAACACCGGGGAGCTGTTTTTT; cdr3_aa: CAISPPGLANTGELFF
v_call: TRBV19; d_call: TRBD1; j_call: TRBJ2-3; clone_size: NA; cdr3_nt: TGTGCCAGTAGTATAGAGGCCGGGACAGGGTATACAGATACGCAGTATTTT; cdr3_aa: CASSIEAGTGYTDTQYF
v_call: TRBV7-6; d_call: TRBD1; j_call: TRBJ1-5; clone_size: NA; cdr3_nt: TGTGCCAGCAGCTCCGGGACAGGGATGAACAGCAATCAGCCTCAGCATTTT; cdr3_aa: CASSSGTGMNSNQPQHF
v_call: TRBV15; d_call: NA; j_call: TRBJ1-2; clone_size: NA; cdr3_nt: TGTGCCACCAGCAGAGGGGGGGATGGCTACACCTTC; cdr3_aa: CATSRGGDGYTF
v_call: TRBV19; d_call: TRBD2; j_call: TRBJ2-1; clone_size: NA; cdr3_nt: TGTGCCAGTAGTCCTAGCGGGGGGGCCCACAATGAGCAGTTCTTC; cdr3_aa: CASSPSGGAHNEQFF
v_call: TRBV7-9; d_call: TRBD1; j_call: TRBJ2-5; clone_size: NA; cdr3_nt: TGTGCCAGCAGCCAGGGACAGCGTTTTGGTCAGTACTTC; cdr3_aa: CASSQGQRFGQYF
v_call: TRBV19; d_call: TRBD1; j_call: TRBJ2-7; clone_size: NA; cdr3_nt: TGTGCCAGTAGTGCCGCCGGTGGGACAGGGTTGTACGAGCAGTACTTC; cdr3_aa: CASSAAGGTGLYEQYF
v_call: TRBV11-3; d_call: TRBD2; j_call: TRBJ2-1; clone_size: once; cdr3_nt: TGTGCCAGCAGCCCTGGTTGGCTAGCGGGGGTCCTGCTATACAATGAGCAGTTCTTC; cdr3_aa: CASSPGWLAGVLLYNEQFF
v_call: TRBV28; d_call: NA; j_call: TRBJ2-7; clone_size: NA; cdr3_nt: TGTGCCAGCAGTTCTGACACAGAACAGGGACCCTACGAGCAGTACTTC; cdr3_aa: CASSSDTEQGPYEQYF
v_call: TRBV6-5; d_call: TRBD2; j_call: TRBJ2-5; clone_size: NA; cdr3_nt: TGTGCCAGCAGTCTTAGCGGGGGGGCGAAGACCCAGTACTTC; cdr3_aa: CASSLSGGAKTQYF
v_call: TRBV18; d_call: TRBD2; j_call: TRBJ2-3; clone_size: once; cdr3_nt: TGTGCCAGCTCACCACGGGCTCTAGCGGGGACCACAGATACGCAGTATTTT; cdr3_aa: CASSPRALAGTTDTQYF
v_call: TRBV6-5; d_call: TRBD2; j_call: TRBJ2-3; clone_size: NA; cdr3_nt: TGTGCCAGCAGTTACGCTAGCGGGGGGAGAGATACGCAGTATTTT; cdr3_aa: CASSYASGGRDTQYF
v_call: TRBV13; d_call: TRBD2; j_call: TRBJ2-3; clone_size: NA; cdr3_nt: TGTGCCAGCAGCTTCCGACAACCCGTAGGGACTAGCGGGGGGCCCGGCACAGATACGCAGTATTTT; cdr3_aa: CASSFRQPVGTSGGPGTDTQYF
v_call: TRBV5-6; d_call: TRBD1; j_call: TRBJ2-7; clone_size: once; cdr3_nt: TGTGCCAGCAGCTTGATAGGACAGGGGACCCACGAGCAGTACTTC; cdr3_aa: CASSLIGQGTHEQYF
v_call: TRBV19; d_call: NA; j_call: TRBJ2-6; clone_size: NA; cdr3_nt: TGTGCCAGTAGTATGGGGTTGTCAACCAACGTCCTGACTTTC; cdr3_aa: CASSMGLSTNVLTF
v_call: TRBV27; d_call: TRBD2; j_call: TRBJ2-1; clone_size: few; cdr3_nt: TGTGCCAGCAGTTTTTCGGGAGGGGGGGAGCAGTTCTTC; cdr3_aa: CASSFSGGGEQFF
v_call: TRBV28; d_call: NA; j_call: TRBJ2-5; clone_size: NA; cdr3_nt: TGTGCCAGCAGTCGACCCTTTGGAAACCAAGAGACCCAGTACTTC; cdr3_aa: CASSRPFGNQETQYF
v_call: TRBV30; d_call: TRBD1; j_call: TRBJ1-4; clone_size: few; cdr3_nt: TGTGCCTCCAGGGGGCAGGGTAGTGAAAAACTGTTTTTT; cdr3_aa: CASRGQGSEKLFF